This T cell receptor (beta chain) was sequenced in a study of cytomegalovirus exposure and HLA in healthy donors. PCR was performed using 60 Vbeta and 13 Jbeta primers. Clones were read by immunoSEQ multiplex PCR, and TCRdb kept only the in-frame ones, dropping some. The sample has around 94,000 clones, around 85% seen once; the top ten hold about 2.1%. Germline V CDR1 and CDR2: MNHEY, SVGAGI. With 6 bases removed from V and 0 bases from J, the gap between germline ends came to 11 bases. The CDR3 has 14 residues. The source material was PBMCs. This receptor was obtained from a man aged 18 to 35 in good health and CMV-seronegative. The chain joins TRBV6-5 to TRBJ2-5; D is unclear. In nucleotides, the CDR3 is TGTGCCAGCAGCTACCGGAGAAACCAAGAGACCCAGTACTTC. It encodes CASSYRRNQETQYF.